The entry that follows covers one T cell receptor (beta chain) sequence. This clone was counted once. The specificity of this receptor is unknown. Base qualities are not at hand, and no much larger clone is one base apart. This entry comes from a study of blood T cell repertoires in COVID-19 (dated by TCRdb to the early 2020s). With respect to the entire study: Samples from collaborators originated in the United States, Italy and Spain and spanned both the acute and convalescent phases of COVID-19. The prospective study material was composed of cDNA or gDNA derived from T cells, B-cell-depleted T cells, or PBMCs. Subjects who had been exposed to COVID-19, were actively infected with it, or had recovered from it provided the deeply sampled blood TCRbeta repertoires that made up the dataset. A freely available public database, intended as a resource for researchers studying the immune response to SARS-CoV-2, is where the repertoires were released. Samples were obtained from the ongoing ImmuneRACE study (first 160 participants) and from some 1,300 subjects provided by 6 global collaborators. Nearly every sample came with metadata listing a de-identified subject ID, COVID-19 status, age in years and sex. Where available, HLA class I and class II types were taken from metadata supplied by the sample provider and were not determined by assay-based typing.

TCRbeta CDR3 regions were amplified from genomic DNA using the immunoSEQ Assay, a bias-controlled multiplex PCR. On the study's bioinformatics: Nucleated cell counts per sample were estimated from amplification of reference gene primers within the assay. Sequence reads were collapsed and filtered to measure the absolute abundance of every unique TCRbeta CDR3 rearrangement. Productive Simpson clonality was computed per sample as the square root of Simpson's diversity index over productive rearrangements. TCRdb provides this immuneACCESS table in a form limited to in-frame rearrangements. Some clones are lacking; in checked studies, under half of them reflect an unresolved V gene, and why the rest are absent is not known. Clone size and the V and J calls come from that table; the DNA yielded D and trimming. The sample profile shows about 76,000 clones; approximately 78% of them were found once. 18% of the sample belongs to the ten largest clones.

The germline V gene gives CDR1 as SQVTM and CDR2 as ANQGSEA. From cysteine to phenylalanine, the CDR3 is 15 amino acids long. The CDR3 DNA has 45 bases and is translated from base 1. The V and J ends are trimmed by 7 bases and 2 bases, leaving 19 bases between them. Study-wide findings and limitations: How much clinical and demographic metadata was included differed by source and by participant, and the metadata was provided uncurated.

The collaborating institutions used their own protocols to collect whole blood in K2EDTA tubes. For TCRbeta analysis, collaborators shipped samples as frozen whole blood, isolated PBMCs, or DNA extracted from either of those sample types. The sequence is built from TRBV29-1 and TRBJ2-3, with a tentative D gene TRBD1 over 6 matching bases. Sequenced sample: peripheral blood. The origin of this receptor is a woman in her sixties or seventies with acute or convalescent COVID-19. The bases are TGCAGCGCCCACCGACAGGCCGAAATCACAGATACGCAGTATTTT. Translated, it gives CSAHRQAEITDTQYF.